In this sample, the clone carrying this T cell receptor (beta chain) turned up many times. Using its own MiXCR run on the 5' RACE reads, TCRdb lists one record per CDR3 protein. The sample includes some 28,000 distinct CDR3 sequences, approximately 5.6% of them seen just once. The record originates from a study of early T cells in non-severe SARS-CoV-2 infection. The CDR3 is 14 residues long. The germline V and J ends were trimmed by 2 bases and 4 bases, with 9 bases remaining between them. CDR1 is SGHVS, CDR2 FQNEAQ, per germline. The source material was whole blood. V is TRBV7-8 and J is TRBJ2-1; D gene ambiguous. The TCR sequence derives from an adult who was a healthcare worker with PCR-confirmed SARS-CoV-2 infection or an uninfected control (not recorded which). CDR3 coding DNA: TGTGCCAGCAGCTTATTAGGAGCGTACAATGAGCAGTTCTTC. Its protein is CASSLLGAYNEQFF.